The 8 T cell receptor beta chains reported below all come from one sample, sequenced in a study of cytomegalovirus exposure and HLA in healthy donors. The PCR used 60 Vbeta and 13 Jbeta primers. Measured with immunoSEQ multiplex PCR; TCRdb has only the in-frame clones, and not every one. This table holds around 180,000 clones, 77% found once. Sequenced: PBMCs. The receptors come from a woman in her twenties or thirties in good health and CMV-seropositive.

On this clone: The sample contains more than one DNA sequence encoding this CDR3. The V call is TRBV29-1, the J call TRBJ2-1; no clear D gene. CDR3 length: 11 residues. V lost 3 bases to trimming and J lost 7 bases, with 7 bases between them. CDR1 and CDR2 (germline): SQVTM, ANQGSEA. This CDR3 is CSVDGDNEQFF. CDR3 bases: TGCAGCGTTGACGGAGATAATGAGCAGTTCTTC.

The CDR3 coding sequence is TGTGCCACCTTGGACAGGGGATATCAGACCCAGTACTTC. Its translation: CATLDRGYQTQYF. V is TRBV27 and J is TRBJ2-5; 9 nucleotides line up with TRBD1. V gave up 10 bases and J gave up 6 bases; unmatched junction bases: 9. In germline, CDR1 is MNHEY, CDR2 SMNVEV (reference sequence). The CDR3 has 13 amino acids.

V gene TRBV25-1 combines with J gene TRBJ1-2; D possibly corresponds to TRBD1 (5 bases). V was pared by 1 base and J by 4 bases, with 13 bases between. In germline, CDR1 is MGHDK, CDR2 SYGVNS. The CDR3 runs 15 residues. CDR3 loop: CASSESGEFSYGYTF. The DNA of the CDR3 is TGTGCCAGCAGTGAATCGGGGGAATTCTCCTATGGCTACACCTTC.

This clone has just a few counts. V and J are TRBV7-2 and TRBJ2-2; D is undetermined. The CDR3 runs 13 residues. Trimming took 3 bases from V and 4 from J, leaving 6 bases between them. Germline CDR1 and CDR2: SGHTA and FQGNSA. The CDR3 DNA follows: TGTGCCAGCAGCTTGGCAAGCACCGGGGAGCTGTTTTTT. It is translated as CASSLASTGELFF.

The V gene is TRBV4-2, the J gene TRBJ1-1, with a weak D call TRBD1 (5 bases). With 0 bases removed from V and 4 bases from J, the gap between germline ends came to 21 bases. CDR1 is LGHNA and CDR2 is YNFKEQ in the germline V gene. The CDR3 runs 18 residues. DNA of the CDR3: TGTGCCAGCAGCCAAGATGCCCCTCGGGGGAGGACGTTCACTGAAGCTTTCTTT. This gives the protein CASSQDAPRGRTFTEAFF.

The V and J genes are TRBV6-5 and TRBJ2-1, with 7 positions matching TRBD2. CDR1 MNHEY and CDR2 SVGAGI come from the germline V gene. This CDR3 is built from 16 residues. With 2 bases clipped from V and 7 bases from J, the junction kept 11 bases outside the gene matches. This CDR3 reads CASSYVSSGPRNEQFF. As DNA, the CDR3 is TGTGCCAGCAGTTACGTGTCTAGCGGCCCGAGGAATGAGCAGTTCTTC.

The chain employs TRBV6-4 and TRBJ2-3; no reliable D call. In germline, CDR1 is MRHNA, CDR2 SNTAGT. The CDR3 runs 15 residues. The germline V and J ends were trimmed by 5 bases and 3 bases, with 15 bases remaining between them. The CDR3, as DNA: TGTGCCAGCAGTTCATCTTCTGAGAGAACAGATACGCAGTATTTT. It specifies CASSSSSERTDTQYF.

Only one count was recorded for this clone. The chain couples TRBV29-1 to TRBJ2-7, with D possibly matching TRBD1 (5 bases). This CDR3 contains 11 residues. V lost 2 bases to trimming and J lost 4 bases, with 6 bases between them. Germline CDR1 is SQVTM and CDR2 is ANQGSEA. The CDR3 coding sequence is TGCAGCGTTGAAAGGGGTTACGAGCAGTACTTC. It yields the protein CSVERGYEQYF.